This TCR beta chain appears in the sequencing data of a study of blood T cell repertoires in COVID-19. Study at large: The origin of the acute and convalescent COVID-19 samples was the United States, Italy and Spain. From T cells, B-cell-depleted T cells, or PBMCs came the material, which was cDNA or gDNA.

The authors' processing: For nucleated cells, counts were estimated from reference gene primer amplification. Only in-frame clones appear in the TCRdb table, and some are missing; sequencing was by immunoSEQ multiplex PCR. That table is the source of V, J and clone size, and D and trimming were worked out from the DNA. The profile covers about 170,000 clones, with roughly 80% appearing a single time and 2.8% taken by the ten largest. The CDR3 runs 13 residues. Trimming removed 7 bases at V and 2 bases at J, with 11 bases between. Sequencing used peripheral blood. This receptor was taken from a man between 65 and 80 years old with acute or convalescent COVID-19. The gene calls are TRBV12-3 or TRBV12-4 and TRBJ2-5; D might be TRBD1 (6 bases). The CDR3 nucleotides read TGTGCCAGCATGGGCAGGGGTCAAGAGACCCAGTACTTC. Protein sequence: CASMGRGQETQYF.